Presented here are 24 T cell receptor beta chains from one specimen sequenced in a study of blood T cell repertoires in COVID-19. Sequencing was performed with immunoSEQ multiplex PCR; in TCRdb, only in-frame clones are kept and a portion is missing. The sample has fewer than 100,000 clones; roughly 86% are singletons. The sequenced sample consisted of peripheral blood. All receptors come from a human donor with acute or convalescent COVID-19. The donor label of this sample is uncertain.

This clone has only a few counts. The rearrangement joins TRBV7-9 to TRBJ1-1; D is unclear. Trimming removed 1 base from V and 1 base from J, with 10 bases in between. The CDR3 has 15 residues. Germline assignment: CDR1 SEHNR and CDR2 FQNEAQ (reference sequence). CDR3 loop: CASSLEGLPNTEAFF. CDR3 nucleotide sequence: TGTGCCAGCAGCTTAGAAGGACTTCCGAACACTGAAGCTTTCTTT.

This chain links TRBV9 with TRBJ2-1, with 7 bases aligning to TRBD2. Germline V gene lookup returns CDR1 SGDLS and CDR2 YYNGEE. This CDR3 has 15 amino acids. The V gene end was trimmed by 0 bases and the J gene end by 4 bases; junction bases not matched to a gene: 4. The CDR3 nucleotides read TGTGCCAGCAGCGTAGGGCTAGCGGTATACAATGAGCAGTTCTTC. This translates into CASSVGLAVYNEQFF.

The chain carries TRBV2 and TRBJ2-7, with D unresolved. V was pared by 0 bases and J by 4 bases, with 7 bases between. This CDR3 region has 13 residues. Germline-derived CDR1 and CDR2 are SNHLY and FYNNEI. CDR3 region: CASSEAPRYEQYF. The CDR3 bases are TGTGCCAGCAGTGAAGCGCCCAGGTACGAGCAGTACTTC.

The chain combines TRBV15 with TRBJ2-2; 10 bases line up with TRBD2. Germline assignment: CDR1 LNHNV and CDR2 YYDKDF (reference sequence). The CDR3 extends over 16 amino acids. V lost 0 bases and J lost 4; bases outside the gene matches: 2. This CDR3 is CATSREASGGTGELFF. CDR3 DNA sequence: TGTGCCACCAGCAGAGAAGCTAGCGGGGGCACCGGGGAGCTGTTTTTT.

The J gene is TRBJ2-3, the V gene TRBV2; D might be TRBD1 (5 bases). This CDR3 comprises 14 residues. Between the trimmed V and J ends, which lost 1 base and 6 bases, there was a span of 11 bases. Germline-derived CDR1 and CDR2 are SNHLY and FYNNEI. The CDR3 loop is CASSEGQGSDTQYF. In nucleotides, the CDR3 is TGTGCCAGCAGTGAAGGTCAGGGATCCGATACGCAGTATTTT.

The chain uses TRBV30 and TRBJ2-3, with a weak D call TRBD2 (7 bases). This CDR3 contains 17 residues. Trimming cost V 0 bases and J 3 bases, with 19 bases left between them. Germline CDR1 reads GTSNPN; CDR2 reads SVGIG (reference sequence). For the CDR3, the DNA is TGTGCCTGGAGTGTACCGGGGGCAGGGAGGGGGACAGATACGCAGTATTTT. The encoded protein is CAWSVPGAGRGTDTQYF.

The chain employs TRBV11-2 and TRBJ2-2; D not resolved. Germline assignment: CDR1 SGHAT and CDR2 FQNNGV. The CDR3 runs 15 residues. V was pared by 5 bases and J by 1 base, with 11 bases between. CDR3 in DNA: TGTGCCAGCAGCCACGGGTTTTTGAACACCGGGGAGCTGTTTTTT. This sequence encodes CASSHGFLNTGELFF.

This clone appeared a few times. This rearrangement joins TRBV6-5 to TRBJ2-7; no reliable D call. Trimming took off 7 bases at V and 3 bases at J, with 16 bases between the two ends. The CDR3 is 14 amino acids. From germline, CDR1 is MNHEY and CDR2 SVGAGI. The CDR3 here is CASNCPSHYYEQYF. The CDR3 region has the DNA TGTGCCAGCAACTGCCCCAGCCACTACTACGAGCAGTACTTC.

The chain combines TRBV5-1 with TRBJ2-2, with 7 bases that match TRBD1. Per the germline V gene, CDR1 is SGHRS and CDR2 is YFSETQ. The CDR3 spans 16 residues. Losses at the gene ends were 4 bases for V and 2 bases for J; bases not matched to a gene: 8. The CDR3 nucleotides are TGCGCCAGCAGCGTCCTGGGACAGCTTAACACCGGGGAGCTGTTTTTT. As protein: CASSVLGQLNTGELFF.

V and J are TRBV6-5 and TRBJ1-1; possibly TRBD1 for D (5 bases). CDR1 MNHEY and CDR2 SVGAGI come from the germline V gene. This CDR3 comprises 16 residues. V was trimmed by 0 bases and J by 0 bases, leaving 11 bases between them. In DNA form, the CDR3 reads TGTGCCAGCAGTTACTCCCTTAGGGGCCTGAACACTGAAGCTTTCTTT. Its translation: CASSYSLRGLNTEAFF.

The chain employs TRBV29-1 and TRBJ1-1; 7 bases agree with TRBD1. With 0 bases clipped from V and 1 base from J, the junction kept 5 bases outside the gene matches. This CDR3 has 15 residues. Germline lookup yields CDR1 SQVTM and CDR2 ANQGSEA. CDR3 in DNA: TGCAGCGTTGAAGATTGGGGGACAGCGAACACTGAAGCTTTCTTT. The encoded protein is CSVEDWGTANTEAFF.

The chain links TRBV19 to TRBJ1-4, with 7 nucleotides matching TRBD1. There are 16 residues in the CDR3. The J segment lost 8 bases and the V segment lost 7 bases, leaving 16 bases of the junction unmatched. CDR1 is LNHDA, CDR2 SQIVND, per germline (reference sequence). The DNA for the CDR3 is TGTGCCAGTAAAGGTGGATGGGGGCAGGGGGAAGAAAAACTGTTTTTT. Protein: CASKGGWGQGEEKLFF.

V and J are TRBV11-2 and TRBJ2-5; 9 nucleotides match TRBD1. This CDR3 is 15 amino acids long. Per germline, CDR1 SGHAT and CDR2 FQNNGV. The trim removed 4 bases at V and 5 bases at J, leaving 8 bases unmatched. The CDR3 reads CASSSGTGPYETQYF. The CDR3 DNA reads as TGTGCCAGCAGCTCCGGGACAGGGCCATACGAGACCCAGTACTTC.

CDR3 sequence: CASSLNTGMGTEAFF. For the CDR3, the DNA is TGCGCCAGCAGCTTGAATACAGGGATGGGTACTGAAGCTTTCTTT. The chain recombines TRBV5-1 with TRBJ1-1; a weak D match, TRBD1 (6 bases). The CDR3 loop spans 15 amino acids. Trimming removed 1 base at V and 5 bases at J, with 15 bases between. Germline assignment: CDR1 SGHRS and CDR2 YFSETQ.

The chain uses TRBV7-2 and TRBJ2-3, with unresolved D. Germline V gene data show CDR1 as SGHTA and CDR2 as FQGNSA. Between the trimmed V and J ends, which lost 0 bases and 4 bases, there was a span of 5 bases. There are 13 residues in the CDR3. The CDR3 spells CASSLANSDTQYF. As DNA, the CDR3 is TGTGCCAGCAGCTTAGCTAACTCAGATACGCAGTATTTT.

This chain uses TRBV24-1 with TRBJ2-1; TRBD2 matches 11 bases. There are 16 residues in the CDR3. V was clipped by 5 bases and J by 4 bases; unmatched bases: 6. Germline CDR1 KGHDR, CDR2 SFDVKD. In DNA form, the CDR3 reads TGTGCCACCAGTGCTATTGCTAGCGGGGGGTACAATGAGCAGTTCTTC. Its translation: CATSAIASGGYNEQFF.

The chain joins TRBV28 to TRBJ1-2, with TRBD1 matching 7 bases. V lost 5 bases and J lost 4; bases outside the gene matches: 7. Germline V gene data show CDR1 as MDHEN and CDR2 as SYDVKM. The CDR3 has 14 amino acids. The CDR3 sequence: CASSLGQERYGYTF. The DNA for the CDR3 is TGTGCCAGCAGTCTTGGACAGGAGCGCTATGGCTACACCTTC.

This clone has just a few counts. The chain joins TRBV5-1 to TRBJ2-5, with 13 bases that match TRBD2. CDR1 and CDR2 (germline): SGHRS, YFSETQ. The V segment lost 6 bases and the J segment 5 bases; nucleotides outside the gene matches: 7. The length of the CDR3 is 15 residues. The CDR3 sequence is CASNTLAGGPETQYF. The CDR3 DNA reads TGCGCCAGCAACACACTAGCGGGGGGGCCGGAGACCCAGTACTTC. Full variable domain (outside the CDR3, taken from reference TRBV5-1 and TRBJ2-5): KAGVTQTPRYLIKTRGQQVTLSCSPISGHRSVSWYQQTPGQGLQFLFEYFSETQRNKGNFPGRFSGRQFSNSRSEMNVSTLELGDSALYLCASNTLAGGPETQYFGPGTRLLVL.

V usage is TRBV4-2 and J usage is TRBJ1-5; D not resolved. Per the germline V gene, CDR1 is LGHNA and CDR2 is YNFKEQ. Trimming took off 2 bases at V and 5 bases at J, with 19 bases between the two ends. CDR3 size: 17 residues. The CDR3 region has the DNA TGTGCCAGCAGCCAATCGGGTTCTGGCTTCACCGATCAGCCCCAGCATTTT. Protein: CASSQSGSGFTDQPQHF.

The chain has TRBV4-1 and TRBJ1-5; TRBD1 agrees at 7 bases. The CDR3 has 16 amino acids. The J segment lost 5 bases and the V segment lost 4 bases, leaving 11 bases of the junction unmatched. The germline V gene has CDR1 MGHRA and CDR2 YSYEKL. CDR3 in amino acids: CASSPQGGQTYQPQHF. The CDR3 coding sequence is TGCGCCAGCAGCCCGCAAGGGGGACAGACTTATCAGCCCCAGCATTTT.

The V call is TRBV7-9, the J call TRBJ1-4, with TRBD1 matching over 7 bases. The CDR3 spans 14 residues. Germline V gene lookup returns CDR1 SEHNR and CDR2 FQNEAQ (reference sequence). Trimming at V came to 5 bases and at J to 4 bases, leaving 4 bases not matched to a gene. CDR3 bases: TGTGCCAGCAGCATGACAGGGAATAATGAAAAACTGTTTTTT. It yields the protein CASSMTGNNEKLFF.

The V and J genes are TRBV29-1 and TRBJ1-2; 7 bases are shared with TRBD1. The germline gives CDR1 SQVTM, CDR2 ANQGSEA. V trimming: 4 bases; J trimming: 7 bases; junction bases outside the gene matches: 21. The CDR3 sequence is 17 residues long. The DNA for the CDR3 is TGCAGCGTTGCTGGGGGGCGGACAGGATCGGGCCACTCTGGCTACACCTTC. Translation: CSVAGGRTGSGHSGYTF. The full variable domain, rest sourced from reference TRBV29-1 and TRBJ1-2, is SAVISQKPSRDICQRGTSLTIQCQVDSQVTMMFWYRQQPGQSLTLIATANQGSEATYESGFVIDKFPISRPNLTFSTLTVSNMSPEDSSIYLCSVAGGRTGSGHSGYTFGSGTRLTVV.

The chain couples TRBV29-1 to TRBJ2-7; a weak D match, TRBD2 (6 bases). The ends were cut back, 5 bases at V and 0 bases at J, with 8 bases in the middle. CDR1 is SQVTM and CDR2 is ANQGSEA in the germline V gene. The CDR3 sequence is 12 residues long. Written as DNA, the CDR3 is TGCAGCGTTATGGGGGGCTCCTACGAGCAGTACTTC. Its protein product is CSVMGGSYEQYF.

The chain links TRBV6-5 to TRBJ2-5, with D maybe TRBD2 (5 bases). Germline V gene sequence: CDR1 MNHEY, CDR2 SVGAGI. The germline V and J ends were trimmed by 8 bases and 5 bases, with 18 bases remaining between them. This CDR3 contains 14 residues. CDR3 residues: CASLGPGGGETQYF. CDR3 DNA sequence: TGTGCCAGCCTCGGGCCAGGAGGTGGGGAGACCCAGTACTTC.